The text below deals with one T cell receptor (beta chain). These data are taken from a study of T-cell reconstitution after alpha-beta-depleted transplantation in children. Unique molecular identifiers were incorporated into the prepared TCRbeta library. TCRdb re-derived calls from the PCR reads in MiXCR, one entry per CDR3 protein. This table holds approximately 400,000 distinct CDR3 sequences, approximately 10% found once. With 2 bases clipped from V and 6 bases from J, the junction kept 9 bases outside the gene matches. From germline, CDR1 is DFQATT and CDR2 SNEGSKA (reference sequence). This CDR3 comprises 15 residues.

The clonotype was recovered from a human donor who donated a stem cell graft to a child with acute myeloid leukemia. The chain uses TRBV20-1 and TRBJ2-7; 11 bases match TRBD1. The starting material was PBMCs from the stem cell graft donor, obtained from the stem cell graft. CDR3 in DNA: TGCAGTGCTAGAAGGAGGGGACAGGGGGGGAGCGAGCAGTACTTC. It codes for CSARRRGQGGSEQYF.